The rows below give T cell receptor beta chains drawn from one sample of a study of radiotherapy plus CTLA-4 blockade in lung cancer. This table comes from immunoSEQ multiplex PCR, and its TCRdb copy is limited to in-frame clones, with some not included. The sample lists around 80,000 clones; less than 85% were seen once. The sequencing here drew on peripheral blood, taken from a patient treated with radiotherapy plus ipilimumab. All receptors derive from a human donor with non-small cell lung cancer whose response to radiotherapy plus ipilimumab could not be evaluated. The CDR3 runs from the conserved cysteine through the conserved F or W. The D gene is left open where the match is weak. Not every row has a clone size; where given, it reads once, few, many or a size class.

j_gene,d_gene,v_gene,abundance,CDR3nt,CDR3aa
TRBJ2-1,TRBD2,TRBV2,.,TGTGCCAGCAGTGAAGCTAAGCTAGCGGGAGCTAATGAGCAGTTCTTC,CASSEAKLAGANEQFF
TRBJ2-1,TRBD2,TRBV5-6,few,TGTGCCAGCAGCTTTCTAGCGGGAGCGAACAATGAGCAGTTCTTC,CASSFLAGANNEQFF
TRBJ2-7,.,TRBV11-3,.,TGTGCCAGCAGCTGGGAGGTCCCCCCCCACGAGCAGTACTTC,CASSWEVPPHEQYF
TRBJ2-5,.,TRBV4-1,.,TGCGCCAGCAGCCAAGCTACAGGGTTACTTCAAGAGACCCAGTACTTC,CASSQATGLLQETQYF
TRBJ2-5,TRBD2,TRBV4-3,.,TGCGCCAGCAGCCAAGTCCACCCTCTGTGGGCTAGCGGGGGGGCCGGGGAGACCCAGTACTTC,CASSQVHPLWASGGAGETQYF
TRBJ2-5,TRBD2,TRBV2,few,TGTGCCAGTTCCGGGCGGGGGGGAGAGACCCAGTACTTC,CASSGRGGETQYF
TRBJ1-1,TRBD1,TRBV6-6,.,TGTGCCAGCAGTTACTTCGGGACAGATACTGAAGCTTTCTTT,CASSYFGTDTEAFF
TRBJ2-7,TRBD1,TRBV27,.,TGTGCCAGCAGTCGACAGGGGGCCGGGTACGCCCGCAACTACGAGCAGTACTTC,CASSRQGAGYARNYEQYF
TRBJ1-4,.,TRBV7-9,few,TGTGCCAGCAGCTTAGGACAGGAAAAACTGTTTTTT,CASSLGQEKLFF
TRBJ2-2,.,TRBV9,.,TGTGCCAGCAGCGTAGGGACAACCGGGGAGCTGTTTTTT,CASSVGTTGELFF
TRBJ2-3,TRBD1,TRBV5-1,.,TGCGCCAGCAGACCGTCGAAAAGGGGACAGACAGATACGCAGTATTTT,CASRPSKRGQTDTQYF
TRBJ1-1,TRBD1,TRBV6-6,.,TGTGCCAGCAGCGACAGGGGCGGGAACACTGAAGCTTTCTTT,CASSDRGGNTEAFF
TRBJ1-2,.,TRBV6-5,once,TGTGCCAGCAGTTACTCGAGTACAGGCGATAACTATGGCTACACCTTC,CASSYSSTGDNYGYTF
TRBJ2-7,TRBD1,TRBV19,.,TGTGCCAGTAGTGCCGACAGGGGGCGAGACGAGCAGTACTTC,CASSADRGRDEQYF
TRBJ2-1,.,TRBV4-1,.,TGCGCCAGCAGCTTCGACTATAACAATGAGCAGTTCTTC,CASSFDYNNEQFF
TRBJ2-1,TRBD2,TRBV10-3,.,TGTGCCATCAGTGAAGGGCTAGCGGGAGTTAATGAGCAGTTCTTC,CAISEGLAGVNEQFF
TRBJ1-5,TRBD1,TRBV29-1,.,TGCAGCGTCCTTAATACAGGGGGCGGGAATCAGCCCCAGCATTTT,CSVLNTGGGNQPQHF
TRBJ2-7,TRBD1,TRBV30,.,TGTGCCTGGAGCCTGGGGACAGTCCACGAGCAGTACTTC,CAWSLGTVHEQYF
TRBJ2-7,TRBD1,TRBV9,.,TGTGCCAGCAGCGTAACTCTCGCAGGGGGCGGCGAGCAGTACTTC,CASSVTLAGGGEQYF